This T cell receptor beta chain was documented in a study of cytomegalovirus exposure and HLA in healthy donors. 13 Jbeta primers and 60 Vbeta primers were used for the PCR. Here immunoSEQ multiplex PCR was the method, and the copy in TCRdb shows in-frame clones only, minus some. The data hold 80,000 to 95,000 clones, with approximately 57% observed a single time. CDR3 size: 17 residues. CDR1 is SGHTA, CDR2 FQGNSA, per germline. The trim removed 0 bases at V and 4 bases at J, leaving 8 bases unmatched. The rearrangement uses TRBV7-2 and TRBJ2-3; 9 nucleotides line up with TRBD2. Material: PBMCs. This clonotype originated in a woman under 40 in good health and CMV-seronegative. This CDR3 reads CASSLAGAGGPPDTQYF. Here the CDR3 DNA reads TGTGCCAGCAGCTTAGCGGGGGCGGGGGGGCCCCCAGATACGCAGTATTTT.